The 19 T cell receptor beta chains presented below share a single source sample, sequenced in a study of cytomegalovirus exposure and HLA in healthy donors. Primers included in the PCR were 60 Vbeta and 13 Jbeta primers. Libraries were prepared by immunoSEQ multiplex PCR; TCRdb keeps only in-frame clonotypes and omits some of them. The profile shows 95,000 to 150,000 clones, 70% to 80% of them singletons. The sample taken for sequencing was PBMCs. Receptor source: a man aged 35 to 55 in good health and CMV-seronegative.

The J gene is TRBJ2-7, the V gene TRBV11-2, with D hard to call. The length of the CDR3 is 11 residues. CDR1 SGHAT and CDR2 FQNNGV come from the germline V gene. Trimming pared 7 bases from V and 0 bases from J, leaving 4 bases between. The CDR3 loop reads CASTHSYEQYF. CDR3 sequence (DNA): TGTGCCAGCACCCACTCCTACGAGCAGTACTTC.

Here the CDR3 reads CASSKGGAWGNQPQHF. In nucleotides, the CDR3 is TGTGCCAGCAGCAAAGGCGGGGCGTGGGGCAATCAGCCCCAGCATTTT. V gene TRBV21-1 combines with J gene TRBJ1-5. TRBV21-1 is noted as a pseudogene. This CDR3 comprises 16 residues.

The CDR3 region has the DNA TGTGCCAGCGGATCCTCGGGCTATGGCTACACCTTC. This translates into CASGSSGYGYTF. V usage is TRBV6-5 and J usage is TRBJ1-2, with D hard to call. The V gene's germline CDR1 is MNHEY and CDR2 SVGAGI. The CDR3 has 12 residues. Trimming shortened V by 8 bases and J by 4 bases, and 11 bases separated the two germline ends.

J is TRBJ2-3 and V is TRBV12-5; 8 nucleotides match TRBD2. CDR1 is LGHNT and CDR2 is FRNRAP in the germline V gene. The CDR3 spans 14 residues. With V trimmed by 1 base and J by 3 bases, 0 bases remained unmatched. As DNA, the CDR3 is TGTGCTAGTGGTTTGGGACTAGCGACAGATACGCAGTATTTT. Protein sequence: CASGLGLATDTQYF.

This clone appeared a few times. The chain joins TRBV5-1 to TRBJ1-4; D may be TRBD1 (5 bases). Trimming removed 2 bases from V and 0 bases from J, with 8 bases in between. This CDR3 has 15 amino acids. Germline V gene data show CDR1 as SGHRS and CDR2 as YFSETQ. DNA of the CDR3: TGCGCCAGCAGCTTCGGGGGTTCAACTAATGAAAAACTGTTTTTT. Translated, it gives CASSFGGSTNEKLFF.

The V and J genes are TRBV6-1 and TRBJ1-5; weak D call: TRBD1 (6 bases). Germline V lookup: CDR1 MNHNS, CDR2 SASEGT. V lost 2 bases and J 4 bases, leaving 15 bases between the germline ends. This CDR3 comprises 16 residues. In DNA form, the CDR3 reads TGTGCCAGCAGTGAACGTCAGATACAGGGTAATCAGCCCCAGCATTTT. This codes for CASSERQIQGNQPQHF.

Regarding this clone: No conserved phenylalanine or tryptophan is present at the end of the CDR3, so a read error is the likely explanation. CDR3 DNA: TGTGCCAGCAGCTTTCGGGGGATGGAGGGTTATGGCTACACCCTC. Its translation is CASSFRGMEGYGYTL. V usage is TRBV5-4 and J usage is TRBJ1-2; D possibly corresponds to TRBD1 (5 bases). V lost 2 bases and J lost 5, with 16 bases in between. Germline lookup yields CDR1 SGHNT and CDR2 YYREEE (reference sequence). The CDR3 spans 15 residues.

The chain recombines TRBV6-6 with TRBJ2-7; TRBD2 might be the D (6 bases). V was trimmed by 11 bases and J by 0 bases, leaving 20 bases between them. The CDR3 spans 15 residues. From germline, CDR1 is MNHNY and CDR2 SVGAGI (reference sequence). CDR3 residues: CAGSLGLLSSYEQYF. In nucleotides, the CDR3 is TGTGCCGGTAGCTTGGGACTTTTGAGCTCCTACGAGCAGTACTTC.

V is TRBV27 and J is TRBJ2-3, with 9 bases that match TRBD2. V was clipped by 5 bases and J by 5 bases; unmatched bases: 11. The CDR3 spans 16 residues. Germline V lookup: CDR1 MNHEY, CDR2 SMNVEV (reference sequence). The CDR3 DNA follows: TGTGCCAGCAGTCTCCGCGCTAGCGGGGACAAAGATACGCAGTATTTT. Translated: CASSLRASGDKDTQYF.

The rearrangement joins TRBV7-3 to TRBJ2-2; D gene unclear. In germline, CDR1 is SGHTA, CDR2 FQGTGA. Trimming removed 0 bases from V and 6 bases from J, with 8 bases in between. The CDR3 runs to 14 residues. Here the CDR3 DNA reads TGTGCCAGCAGCTTAACACGAGATGCCGGGGAGCTGTTTTTT. Its translation is CASSLTRDAGELFF.

The chain is built from TRBV4-3 and TRBJ1-5, with 7 positions matching TRBD1. The CDR3 covers 15 residues. After removal of 5 bases from V and 2 bases from J, the junction contained 6 bases not matched to a gene. The germline gives CDR1 LGHNA, CDR2 YSLEER. The CDR3 DNA reads TGCGCCAGCAGCATCGACAGGGAAGGCAATCAGCCCCAGCATTTT. This translates into CASSIDREGNQPQHF.

This chain connects TRBV15 to TRBJ2-5; tentative D call: TRBD1 (6 bases). This CDR3 region has 16 residues. Trimming left V 0 bases short and J 4 bases short, with 15 bases between. Germline V gene lookup returns CDR1 LNHNV and CDR2 YYDKDF (reference sequence). The CDR3 region has the DNA TGTGCCACCAGCAGAGATGAGGGGGTCTTAGCAGAGACCCAGTACTTC. The encoded protein is CATSRDEGVLAETQYF.

The chain joins TRBV27 to TRBJ1-2; tentatively, D is TRBD1 (5 bases). CDR3 length: 15 residues. Trimming left V 5 bases short and J 4 bases short, with 17 bases between. CDR1 and CDR2 (germline): MNHEY, SMNVEV (reference sequence). CDR3 sequence: CASSINRGLIYGYTF. For the CDR3, the DNA is TGTGCCAGCAGTATTAATCGGGGACTAATCTATGGCTACACCTTC.

The CDR3 bases are TGCAGCGTCGCTCCCGGACAGGGGGGCAATGAGCAGTTCTTC. Amino acid sequence: CSVAPGQGGNEQFF. The chain combines TRBV29-1 with TRBJ2-1; 10 bases are shared with TRBD1. V lost 6 bases, J lost 6 bases, and 8 bases stayed unmatched. CDR3 length equals 14 residues. Germline V CDR1 and CDR2: SQVTM, ANQGSEA.

The J gene is TRBJ2-1, the V gene TRBV7-3; D is possibly TRBD1 (7 bases). The CDR3 has 13 residues. V was clipped by 5 bases and J by 8 bases, with 13 bases between them. Germline V gene sequence: CDR1 SGHTA, CDR2 FQGTGA. The CDR3 reads CASSPGGTDEQFF. The CDR3 nucleotides read TGTGCCAGCAGCCCAGGGGGGACCGATGAGCAGTTCTTC.

This chain connects TRBV4-1 to TRBJ1-2, with D possibly matching TRBD1 (6 bases). Germline CDR1 and CDR2: MGHRA and YSYEKL. With 0 bases removed from V and 0 bases from J, the gap between germline ends came to 11 bases. The CDR3 consists of 16 residues. The CDR3 DNA is TGCGCCAGCAGCCAAGATCGACAGGCTCCTAACTATGGCTACACCTTC. Translated: CASSQDRQAPNYGYTF.

The chain links TRBV18 to TRBJ2-7; maybe TRBD1 (5 bases). CDR3 size: 16 residues. The V gene's germline CDR1 is KGHSH and CDR2 LQKENI. V dropped 1 base and J dropped 3 bases, with 16 bases sitting between them. DNA of the CDR3: TGTGCCAGCTCACCACAGGGGATCTTTGCCATCTACGAGCAGTACTTC. This encodes CASSPQGIFAIYEQYF. The entire variable domain, with the rest obtained from reference TRBV18 and TRBJ2-7, is as follows: NAGVMQNPRHLVRRRGQEARLRCSPMKGHSHVYWYRQLPEEGLKFMVYLQKENIIDESGMPKERFSAEFPKEGPSILRIQQVVRGDSAAYFCASSPQGIFAIYEQYFGPGTRLTVT.

CDR3 nucleotide sequence: TGTGCCAGCAGCTTAGGTCAGGGGGTCGACGAGCAGTACTTC. Translating gives CASSLGQGVDEQYF. This chain joins TRBV7-9 and TRBJ2-5, with 7 positions matching TRBD1. The J call may not be correct, given that the DNA end is closer to TRBJ2-7. The CDR3 consists of 14 residues. Germline V CDR1 and CDR2: SEHNR, FQNEAQ (reference sequence).

The chain recombines TRBV20-1 with TRBJ1-2, with D perhaps TRBD1 (5 bases). The V gene's germline CDR1 is DFQATT and CDR2 SNEGSKA (reference sequence). The V gene lost 8 bases and the J gene lost 8 bases, with 12 bases spanning the gap. The CDR3 has 10 residues. The chain's CDR3 is CSFREEGYTF. The DNA of the CDR3 is TGCAGTTTCAGGGAGGAAGGCTACACCTTC.